The next 31 T cell receptor beta chains were all read from a single sample in a study of blood T cell repertoires in COVID-19. Only in-frame clones appear in the TCRdb table, and some are missing; sequencing was by immunoSEQ multiplex PCR. The sample gives around 220,000 clones, roughly 90% of which show up once; more than 5% is in the top ten. The sample taken for sequencing was PBMCs or T cells enriched from blood (not recorded which). The receptors originated from a young woman with acute COVID-19.

The V gene is TRBV2, the J gene TRBJ1-2; 7 nucleotides match TRBD1. Germline-derived CDR1 and CDR2 are SNHLY and FYNNEI. This CDR3 contains 14 residues. Trimming took 7 bases from V and 8 from J; bases not matched to a gene: 13. In nucleotides, the CDR3 is TGTGCCAGCATTGGGTCCCGAGGGGGCGGCGGCTACACCTTC. Its translation is CASIGSRGGGGYTF. Drawing the rest from reference TRBV2 and TRBJ1-2, the complete variable domain is EPEVTQTPSHQVTQMGQEVILRCVPISNHLYFYWYRQILGQKVEFLVSFYNNEISEKSEIFDDQFSVERPDGSNFTLKIRSTKLEDSAMYFCASIGSRGGGGYTFGSGTRLTVV.

The chain employs TRBV18 and TRBJ2-3, with TRBD1 as a possible D gene (6 bases). Trimming removed 5 bases at V and 2 bases at J, with 14 bases between. This CDR3 comprises 15 residues. The germline V gene has CDR1 KGHSH and CDR2 LQKENI. Here the CDR3 DNA reads TGTGCCAGCTCAGCGGACAGCATCCCCACAGATACGCAGTATTTT. It translates to CASSADSIPTDTQYF.

This chain connects TRBV2 to TRBJ1-5; 8 bases are shared with TRBD1. This CDR3 is built from 16 residues. Germline values: CDR1 SNHLY, CDR2 FYNNEI. V lost 7 bases and J lost 3; bases outside the gene matches: 11. The CDR3 reads CASTRTGRDDNQPQHF. The CDR3 DNA reads as TGTGCCAGCACACGGACAGGGAGGGACGACAATCAGCCCCAGCATTTT.

CDR3 sequence (DNA): TGTGCCAGCAGCTTAGAGACAGGGGGCACCTACGAGCAGTACTTC. Its translation is CASSLETGGTYEQYF. The genes are TRBV7-8 and TRBJ2-7; 10 bases match TRBD1. This CDR3 region has 15 residues. Germline assignment: CDR1 SGHVS and CDR2 FQNEAQ. With 1 base clipped from V and 2 bases from J, the junction kept 2 bases outside the gene matches.

In its sample, this clone was seen once. V is TRBV28 and J is TRBJ1-1, with D perhaps TRBD1 (5 bases). Trimming removed 7 bases from V and 4 bases from J, with 13 bases in between. Germline V gives CDR1 MDHEN, CDR2 SYDVKM. The CDR3 totals 13 residues. CDR3 bases: TGTGCCAGCATTCTGGGGGGGGGCACTGAAGCTTTCTTT. The encoded protein is CASILGGGTEAFF.

CDR3 amino acids: CASSLRGGQTTDTQYF. The CDR3 DNA reads as TGTGCCAGCAGCTTGAGAGGGGGTCAAACCACAGATACGCAGTATTTT. This chain uses TRBV7-2 with TRBJ2-3; TRBD1 might be the D (6 bases). V was trimmed by 3 bases and J by 2 bases, leaving 15 bases between them. This CDR3 has 16 residues. Looked up from germline, CDR1 is SGHTA and CDR2 is FQGNSA.

J is TRBJ2-2 and V is TRBV10-1, with TRBD1 matching over 8 bases. V was pared by 3 bases and J by 6 bases, with 9 bases of the junction left unmatched. This CDR3 spans 16 amino acids. In germline, CDR1 is WNHNN, CDR2 SYGVQD (reference sequence). CDR3 region: CASSDSIQGAAGELFF. As DNA, the CDR3 is TGCGCCAGCAGTGACTCAATCCAGGGGGCGGCCGGGGAGCTGTTTTTT.

This clone showed up just once. V usage is TRBV2 and J usage is TRBJ2-3, with 7 bases aligning to TRBD1. Germline loops: CDR1 SNHLY, CDR2 FYNNEI. With V trimmed by 6 bases and J by 6 bases, 6 bases remained unmatched. This CDR3 has 13 amino acids. In DNA form, the CDR3 reads TGTGCCAGCAGGACAGGGTTAGCGGATACGCAGTATTTT. It codes for CASRTGLADTQYF.

The chain joins TRBV28 to TRBJ1-1; a weak D match, TRBD1 (5 bases). The V and J ends lost 7 bases and 5 bases respectively, with 20 bases between them. CDR1 and CDR2 from the germline V gene are MDHEN and SYDVKM. CDR3 size: 15 residues. CDR3 coding DNA: TGTGCCAGCAAAAATGGGGCAGGGAGCGGGACTGAAGCTTTCTTT. Encoded protein: CASKNGAGSGTEAFF.

This rearrangement joins TRBV12-5 to TRBJ2-7; the D is unclear. Germline V CDR1 and CDR2: LGHNT, FRNRAP. V was pared by 6 bases and J by 2 bases, with 8 bases between. The CDR3 consists of 12 residues. The CDR3 region has the DNA TGTGCTAGTGGCGTCCCCCCCTACGAGCAGTACTTC. Protein product: CASGVPPYEQYF.

The chain combines TRBV30 with TRBJ2-7; D might be TRBD2 (5 bases). V gave up 0 bases and J gave up 6 bases, with 9 bases separating them. Germline values: CDR1 GTSNPN, CDR2 SVGIG (reference sequence). This CDR3 has 12 amino acids. The chain's CDR3 is CAWSVLVSEQYF. CDR3 DNA: TGTGCCTGGAGTGTACTAGTAAGCGAGCAGTACTTC.

The CDR3 is CASSERMGRTEAFF. DNA for the CDR3: TGTGCCAGCTCAGAGCGAATGGGGAGGACTGAAGCTTTCTTT. The chain is built from TRBV18 and TRBJ1-1; D ambiguous. V dropped 5 bases and J dropped 5 bases, with 15 bases sitting between them. The CDR3 is 14 amino acids. Germline V lookup: CDR1 KGHSH, CDR2 LQKENI.

As concerns this clone: An end of the junction differs from the germline gene, which may be a read error. V gene TRBV7-2 combines with J gene TRBJ2-7; TRBD2 matches at 13 bases. Germline values: CDR1 SGHTA, CDR2 FQGNSA. This CDR3 region has 14 residues. The CDR3 DNA is TGTGCCAGCAGCGAACAACTAGCGGGGGGGCTTGTAAGGTTC. Residues: CASSEQLAGGLVRF.

This clone has more than one count but fewer than ten. V is TRBV9 and J is TRBJ1-2; TRBD1 matches 9 bases. In germline, CDR1 is SGDLS, CDR2 YYNGEE. Trimming at V came to 4 bases and at J to 2 bases, leaving 9 bases not matched to a gene. This CDR3 is 16 amino acids long. Here the CDR3 DNA reads TGTGCCAGCAGCCTAAGGACAGGGGTGGGAAACTATGGCTACACCTTC. Translation gives CASSLRTGVGNYGYTF.

This chain links TRBV5-4 with TRBJ1-2; possibly TRBD1 for D (6 bases). Germline CDR1 reads SGHNT; CDR2 reads YYREEE (reference sequence). The CDR3 totals 14 residues. V lost 0 bases and J lost 0, with 6 bases in between. The CDR3 here is CASSLDRANYGYTF. DNA of the CDR3: TGTGCCAGCAGCTTGGACAGGGCTAACTATGGCTACACCTTC.

The table lists this clone with a few counts. The chain has TRBV7-9 and TRBJ2-7, with 7 bases fitting TRBD1. V was pared by 5 bases and J by 9 bases, with 13 bases of the junction left unmatched. The CDR3 is 14 amino acids. From germline, CDR1 is SEHNR and CDR2 FQNEAQ (reference sequence). The CDR3, as DNA: TGTGCCAGCAGCCCGCCCGGGGACAGTGGCGCGCAGTACTTC. Protein sequence: CASSPPGDSGAQYF.

The chain links TRBV6-5 to TRBJ2-7, with TRBD1 matching 10 bases. The CDR3 covers 14 residues. J was trimmed by 6 bases and V by 7 bases; bases with no gene match: 9. Germline assignment: CDR1 MNHEY and CDR2 SVGAGI. The CDR3 DNA sequence: TGTGCCAGCAACGACGACAGGGGGCTGGCCGAGCAGTACTTC. Protein product: CASNDDRGLAEQYF.

This chain joins TRBV2 and TRBJ1-4, with a weak D call TRBD1 (5 bases). Germline CDR1 SNHLY, CDR2 FYNNEI. V was cut by 2 bases and J by 8 bases, with 15 bases left in between. The CDR3 has 15 amino acids. CDR3 amino acids: CASSEKGIFTEKLFF. CDR3 nucleotide sequence: TGTGCCAGCAGTGAAAAGGGGATCTTTACCGAAAAACTGTTTTTT. The full variable domain, rest sourced from reference TRBV2 and TRBJ1-4, is EPEVTQTPSHQVTQMGQEVILRCVPISNHLYFYWYRQILGQKVEFLVSFYNNEISEKSEIFDDQFSVERPDGSNFTLKIRSTKLEDSAMYFCASSEKGIFTEKLFFGSGTQLSVL.

This clone was found once. The rearrangement joins TRBV28 to TRBJ1-2, with a tentative D call TRBD1 (6 bases). Trimming removed 5 bases from V and 0 bases from J, with 13 bases in between. The CDR3 has 15 residues. Germline lookup yields CDR1 MDHEN and CDR2 SYDVKM. For the CDR3, the DNA is TGTGCCAGCAGTCTCGGACAGTTAGCTAACTATGGCTACACCTTC. It encodes CASSLGQLANYGYTF.

This rearrangement joins TRBV5-1 to TRBJ1-2; tentative D call: TRBD1 (6 bases). Trimming took off 1 base at V and 2 bases at J, with 12 bases between the two ends. The CDR3 has 15 residues. The germline V gene encodes CDR1 SGHRS and CDR2 YFSETQ. The CDR3 region has the DNA TGCGCCAGCAGCTTGAACGCAGGGGAAAACTATGGCTACACCTTC. Residues: CASSLNAGENYGYTF.

The rearrangement uses TRBV9 and TRBJ2-2, with D maybe TRBD2 (7 bases). The CDR3 has 18 residues. Trimming stripped 0 bases from V and 3 bases from J, with 18 bases between. Germline assignment: CDR1 SGDLS and CDR2 YYNGEE. The CDR3: CASSVARGAGRDTGELFF. In DNA form, the CDR3 reads TGTGCCAGCAGCGTAGCTCGGGGGGCAGGACGGGACACCGGGGAGCTGTTTTTT.

The chain joins TRBV6-5 to TRBJ2-1; 8 bases line up with TRBD2. This CDR3 has 13 amino acids. The junction had 5 bases not matched to a gene; V was cut back by 6 bases and J by 7 bases. Germline V gene lookup returns CDR1 MNHEY and CDR2 SVGAGI. The CDR3 DNA reads as TGTGCCAGCAGCGCGGGGACTAGTAATGAGCAGTTCTTC. It is translated as CASSAGTSNEQFF.

This clone was found a few times. The chain joins TRBV12-3 or TRBV12-4 to TRBJ1-2; D uncertain. V lost 4 bases to trimming and J lost 4 bases, with 10 bases between them. CDR3 length: 13 residues. Written as DNA, the CDR3 is TGTGCCAGCAGTTACGACTACGTCTATGGCTACACCTTC. Amino acids: CASSYDYVYGYTF.

The V gene is TRBV9, the J gene TRBJ2-1; 9 bases match TRBD1. J lost 3 bases, V lost 3 bases, and 4 bases had no gene match. Looked up from germline, CDR1 is SGDLS and CDR2 is YYNGEE. The CDR3 is made up of 15 amino acids. As DNA, the CDR3 is TGTGCCAGCAGCGCCGGACAGGGGAACTACAATGAGCAGTTCTTC. Translated: CASSAGQGNYNEQFF.

The chain is built from TRBV19 and TRBJ2-2; 10 nucleotides align to TRBD1. The CDR3 has 18 amino acids. The V gene's germline CDR1 is LNHDA and CDR2 SQIVND (reference sequence). V shed 4 bases, J shed 5 bases, and the junction held 13 bases outside the gene matches. CDR3 sequence (DNA): TGTGCCAGTAGTAGGAAAGGGACAGGGGCAGGTAATACCGGGGAGCTGTTTTTT. Translating gives CASSRKGTGAGNTGELFF.

The V and J genes are TRBV6-1 and TRBJ1-5; 7 positions agree with TRBD1. Germline CDR1 and CDR2: MNHNS and SASEGT. The junction had 1 base not matched to a gene; V was cut back by 1 base and J by 7 bases. The CDR3 consists of 13 residues. The CDR3 sequence is CASSEDRGQPQHF. CDR3 DNA: TGTGCCAGCAGTGAAGACAGGGGACAGCCCCAGCATTTT.

The chain couples TRBV11-2 to TRBJ1-1, with D perhaps matching TRBD1 (5 bases). The ends were cut back, 4 bases at V and 2 bases at J, with 8 bases in the middle. The CDR3 loop spans 13 amino acids. CDR1 and CDR2 (germline): SGHAT, FQNNGV. The CDR3, as DNA: TGTGCCAGCAGCTCCCAGGGAAACACTGAAGCTTTCTTT. Its translation: CASSSQGNTEAFF. Supplemented by reference TRBV11-2 and TRBJ1-1, the full variable domain reads EAGVAQSPRYKIIEKRQSVAFWCNPISGHATLYWYQQILGQGPKLLIQFQNNGVVDDSQLPKDRFSAERLKGVDSTLKIQPAKLEDSAVYLCASSSQGNTEAFFGQGTRLTVV.

This rearrangement joins TRBV28 to TRBJ1-1; D is unclear. CDR1 is MDHEN, CDR2 SYDVKM, per germline. CDR3 size: 15 residues. V was clipped by 5 bases and J by 2 bases, with 15 bases between them. CDR3 sequence reads: CASSPATTLNTEAFF. As DNA, the CDR3 is TGTGCCAGCAGTCCGGCGACTACACTCAACACTGAAGCTTTCTTT.

The chain couples TRBV9 to TRBJ2-7; D gene unclear. Germline V gives CDR1 SGDLS, CDR2 YYNGEE. This CDR3 has 15 amino acids. V lost 0 bases, J lost 1 base, and 11 bases lay in between. The CDR3, as DNA: TGTGCCAGCAGCGTAGGTCCCAGCGAATCCTACGAGCAGTACTTC. Translation gives CASSVGPSESYEQYF.

This clone has just one count. The chain uses TRBV5-1 and TRBJ1-1; D gene uncertain. This CDR3 contains 13 residues. V was trimmed by 4 bases and J by 4 bases, leaving 11 bases between them. CDR1 is SGHRS, CDR2 YFSETQ, per germline. Here the CDR3 DNA reads TGCGCCAGCAGCGTGGACCGGGGCACTGAAGCTTTCTTT. Its protein is CASSVDRGTEAFF.

The chain joins TRBV19 to TRBJ2-7; weak D call: TRBD1 (6 bases). Trimming stripped 5 bases from V and 3 bases from J, with 14 bases between. The CDR3 sequence is 14 residues long. CDR1 LNHDA and CDR2 SQIVND come from the germline V gene (reference sequence). CDR3 nucleotide sequence: TGTGCCAGTAGTGGACAGCTTAATTACTACGAGCAGTACTTC. It specifies CASSGQLNYYEQYF.